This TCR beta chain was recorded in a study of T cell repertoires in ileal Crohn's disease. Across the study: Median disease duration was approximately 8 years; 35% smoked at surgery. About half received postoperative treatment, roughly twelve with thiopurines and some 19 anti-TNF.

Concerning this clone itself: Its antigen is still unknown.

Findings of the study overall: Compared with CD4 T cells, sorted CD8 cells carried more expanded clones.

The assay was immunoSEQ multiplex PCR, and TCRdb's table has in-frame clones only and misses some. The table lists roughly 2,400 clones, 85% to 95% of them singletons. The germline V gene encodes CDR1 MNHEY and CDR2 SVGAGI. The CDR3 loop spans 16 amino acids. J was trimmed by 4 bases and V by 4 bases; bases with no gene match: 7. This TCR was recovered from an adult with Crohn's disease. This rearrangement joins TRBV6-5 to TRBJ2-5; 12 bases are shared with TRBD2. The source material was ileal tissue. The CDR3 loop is CASSLNPTSGGETQYF. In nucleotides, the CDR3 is TGTGCCAGCAGTTTAAACCCGACTAGCGGGGGAGAGACCCAGTACTTC.